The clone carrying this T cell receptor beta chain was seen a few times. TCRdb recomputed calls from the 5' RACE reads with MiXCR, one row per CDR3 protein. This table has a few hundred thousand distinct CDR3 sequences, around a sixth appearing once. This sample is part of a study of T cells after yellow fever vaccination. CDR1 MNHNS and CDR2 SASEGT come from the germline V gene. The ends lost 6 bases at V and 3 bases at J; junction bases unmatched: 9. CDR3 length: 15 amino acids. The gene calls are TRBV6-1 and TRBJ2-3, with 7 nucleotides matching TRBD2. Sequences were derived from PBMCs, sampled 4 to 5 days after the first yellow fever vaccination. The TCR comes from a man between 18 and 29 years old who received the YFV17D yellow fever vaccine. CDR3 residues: CASRPNWGGTDTQYF. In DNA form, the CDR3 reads TGTGCCAGCAGGCCAAATTGGGGGGGGACAGATACGCAGTATTTT.